The TCR beta chain described here comes from a study of early T cells in non-severe SARS-CoV-2 infection (dated by TCRdb to about 2021). About the investigation overall: TCR sequencing used bulk RNA from unsorted whole blood, so alpha and beta chains could not be paired. On the study overall, not on this receptor specifically: VDJdb matching was skewed toward anti-spike CD8 responses and likely underestimated virus-specific expansions, missing private and CD4 specificities.

Germline trimming: 5 bases from V, 5 bases from J; junction bases outside gene matches: 7. Inclusive of the bounding cysteine and phenylalanine, the CDR3 is 15 residues long. Only the CDR3 DNA stays, 45 bases, in frame from base 1. CDR1 and CDR2 (LGHDT, YNNKEL) derive from the germline V gene (reference sequence). Note on this clonotype: This clone's antigen is unknown. Per-base qualities were not stored, and no clone one base away is much larger.

Library generation was performed with 5' RACE. Sequencing used a NextSeq 500. Unique molecular identifiers were attached to individual cDNA molecules in the TCR library protocol so that sequencing error and PCR bias could be corrected. Both TCR alpha and beta chains were sequenced, and tight co-correlation was observed between alpha and beta sequence abundances in each sample. Under the source paper's analysis protocol: Decombinator V4 was used to annotate TCR sequences for V gene, J gene and CDR3. TCRs were defined as expanded if a significant change between any two time points was detected under a Poisson model with p below 0.0001. TCR abundances were normalised to the total number of TCRs sequenced per sample and were expressed as counts per million. MAIT TCRs were defined by TRAV1-2 paired with TRAJ12, TRAJ20 or TRAJ33, and iNKT TCRs by TRAV10 paired with TRAJ18. VDJdb, accessed on 1 November 2021, was searched for TCRs annotated for CMV, EBV and SARS-CoV-2, and TCRs annotated for more than one antigen were excluded. The public sequencing data were trimmed at Q25 with fastp and processed into clonotypes with MiXCR by TCRdb, which kept only in-frame beta chains. Each CDR3 protein appears once, grouped with its most common genes and DNA. The V and J calls, along with clone size, are taken from TCRdb and not from the paper's own processing. This sample is represented by around 80,000 distinct CDR3 sequences; over 10% of them were singletons. The ten largest clones add up to 6% of the sample.

A case-control design nested within a healthcare worker cohort in London, UK, was used, with weekly nasopharyngeal swab PCR tests and blood sampling performed. Between 23 and 31 March 2020, the week of the UK lockdown, healthcare workers were enrolled and then followed up weekly for as long as 16 weeks. The rearranged chain carries TRBV3-1 and TRBJ2-7, and 12 junctional nucleotides match TRBD2. The sequenced material came from whole blood. This sequence originates from an adult who was a healthcare worker with PCR-confirmed SARS-CoV-2 infection or an uninfected control (not recorded which). CDR3 region: CASSSKGLAGDEQYF. The DNA sequence is as follows: TGTGCCAGCAGCTCGAAGGGACTAGCGGGCGACGAGCAGTACTTC.